This entry features one T cell receptor beta chain sequence. Its antigen is still unknown. The data originate from a study of T cell responses to AZD1222 COVID-19 vaccine. Data came from immunoSEQ multiplex PCR; TCRdb stores just in-frame clones and leaves some out. This table has 100,000 or so clones, approximately 89% appearing once. Study results and limitations: Only 5 or 6 individuals given AZD1222 were seropositive at baseline.

Source: peripheral blood, taken on day 0 of AZD1222 vaccination. This receptor was identified in an adult in good health.

Here the CDR3 DNA reads TGTGCCAGCAGAAGACTAGCGGGGGGAAGCACAGATACGCAGTATTTT. Protein: CASRRLAGGSTDTQYF. This sequence joins TRBV2 and TRBJ2-3, with TRBD2 matching 13 bases. CDR1 and CDR2 (germline): SNHLY, FYNNEI. V lost 6 bases, J lost 0 bases, and 3 bases stayed unmatched. CDR3 length: 16 amino acids.